This record looks at one TCR beta chain sequence and its context. Its matching antigen is unknown. The J segment lost 0 bases and the V segment lost 0 bases, leaving 5 bases of the junction unmatched. CDR3 length: 16 residues. CDR1 and CDR2 from the germline V gene are ENHRY and SYGVKD. This record belongs to a study of coeliac disease. Overall study: Coeliac patients had active, refractory type I, or gluten-free-diet-controlled disease. High-resolution HLA typing was lacking; TRBV7-2 bias was queried instead. Overall study results and limits: In active celiac disease, intraepithelial and lamina propria TRB and TRG repertoires were less clonal than controls. Intraepithelial and lamina propria fractions were not highly pure.

The table came from immunoSEQ multiplex PCR; TCRdb's copy has only in-frame clones and leaves some out. Seen here are approximately 4,800 clones, approximately 65% observed once, and the top ten hold under 9%. The source of this sequence is a woman between 18 and 29 years old with active celiac disease. The V call is TRBV10-3, the J call TRBJ2-7, with 7 bases lining up with TRBD2. Sequences were obtained from intraepithelial lymphocytes from the gut. CDR3 amino acids: CAISESTSSDSYEQYF. CDR3 DNA sequence: TGTGCCATCAGTGAGTCGACTAGCAGCGACTCCTACGAGCAGTACTTC.